The 9 T cell receptor beta chains listed next were all sequenced from one sample in a study of T cells of healthy individuals. TCRdb used MiXCR to reprocess the 5' RACE reads, holding one entry per CDR3 protein. This sample yields over 95,000 distinct CDR3 sequences, of which roughly a sixth are seen a single time; around 6.4% belongs to the top ten. The receptors come from a human donor in good health.

This chain connects TRBV28 to TRBJ2-7; 7 nucleotides line up with TRBD1. There are 16 residues in the CDR3. The V gene end was trimmed by 6 bases and the J gene end by 3 bases; junction bases not matched to a gene: 14. Germline V CDR1 and CDR2: MDHEN, SYDVKM. As DNA, the CDR3 is TGTGCCAGCAGCACAGGGGACGGGGCACCGATCTACGAGCAGTACTTC. Encoded protein: CASSTGDGAPIYEQYF. The full variable domain, in which reference TRBV28 and TRBJ2-7 provide the parts outside the CDR3, is DVKVTQSSRYLVKRTGEKVFLECVQDMDHENMFWYRQDPGLGLRLIYFSYDVKMKEKGDIPEGYSVSREKKERFSLILESASTNQTSMYLCASSTGDGAPIYEQYFGPGTRLTVT.

This clonotype was seen at least ten times. The chain recombines TRBV14 with TRBJ1-4, with D unclear. The CDR3 sequence is 15 residues long. V gave up 4 bases and J gave up 4 bases, with 13 bases separating them. Germline V gene sequence: CDR1 SGHDN, CDR2 FVKESK. The CDR3 region has the DNA TGTGCCAGCAGCCGGCGAACGGGCCTTAATGAAAAACTGTTTTTT. Amino acids: CASSRRTGLNEKLFF. Supplemented by reference TRBV14 and TRBJ1-4, the full variable domain reads EAGVTQFPSHSVIEKGQTVTLRCDPISGHDNLYWYRRVMGKEIKFLLHFVKESKQDESGMPNNRFLAERTGGTYSTLKVQPAELEDSGVYFCASSRRTGLNEKLFFGSGTQLSVL.

This clonotype was found many times. The V call is TRBV7-9, the J call TRBJ1-2; D ambiguous. V gave up 1 base and J gave up 8 bases, with 11 bases separating them. Germline CDR1 and CDR2: SEHNR and FQNEAQ (reference sequence). The CDR3 length is 13 residues. The CDR3 coding sequence is TGTGCCAGCAGCTTAGAGGGAGGAGGCGGCTACACCTTC. Its translation is CASSLEGGGGYTF.

This clonotype was detected only a few times. The rearrangement uses TRBV20-1 and TRBJ2-3; D is undetermined. There are 13 residues in the CDR3. The germline CDR1 and CDR2 sequences are DFQATT and SNEGSKA (reference sequence). Trimming cost V 3 bases and J 2 bases, with 9 bases left between them. The CDR3 region is CSASVLYTDTQYF. The CDR3 DNA is TGCAGTGCTAGCGTCCTATACACAGATACGCAGTATTTT.

This clonotype was counted ten times or more. The chain employs TRBV20-1 and TRBJ2-7; 14 bases agree with TRBD2. Germline V gene sequence: CDR1 DFQATT, CDR2 SNEGSKA (reference sequence). V dropped 6 bases and J dropped 0; count of bases not matched to a gene: 10. This CDR3 has 17 amino acids. The CDR3 loop reads CSANPGTSGSFSYEQYF. DNA of the CDR3: TGCAGTGCCAACCCCGGGACTAGCGGGAGTTTCTCCTACGAGCAGTACTTC.

This clonotype came up a few times. The chain combines TRBV19 with TRBJ1-6; D gene ambiguous. From germline, CDR1 is LNHDA and CDR2 SQIVND (reference sequence). V shed 9 bases and J shed 2 bases, with 23 bases lying between them. The CDR3 is 18 amino acids. The DNA for the CDR3 is TGTGCCAGCAAGACCTATAGTCCAGGATCCACCTATAATTCACCCCTCCACTTT. Translated, it gives CASKTYSPGSTYNSPLHF.

The chain employs TRBV3-1 and TRBJ2-1; maybe TRBD1 (5 bases). The CDR3 is 14 amino acids. In germline, CDR1 is LGHDT, CDR2 YNNKEL (reference sequence). The V gene lost 4 bases and the J gene lost 7 bases, with 14 bases spanning the gap. For the CDR3, the DNA is TGTGCCAGCAGCCCGGCTGGGGCGTGGAATGAGCAGTTCTTC. The encoded protein is CASSPAGAWNEQFF.

Only a few counts were recorded for this clonotype. The J gene is TRBJ1-1, the V gene TRBV12-3 or TRBV12-4; 9 bases agree with TRBD1. Unmatched junction bases numbered 9, after V lost 6 bases and J lost 1 base. This CDR3 is 16 amino acids long. CDR3 in amino acids: CASSLGQGIGNTEAFF. The CDR3 DNA sequence: TGTGCCAGCAGCCTGGGACAGGGAATAGGGAACACTGAAGCTTTCTTT.

This clonotype was observed many times. The chain is built from TRBV23-1 and TRBJ2-1; TRBD1 aligns across 9 bases. TRBV23-1 is identified as an open reading frame with a role that is uncertain. This CDR3 is 15 amino acids long. The trim removed 4 bases at V and 4 bases at J, leaving 5 bases unmatched. This chain's CDR3 is CASSLRDRVYNEQFF. As DNA, the CDR3 is TGCGCCAGCAGTCTCCGGGACAGGGTTTACAATGAGCAGTTCTTC.